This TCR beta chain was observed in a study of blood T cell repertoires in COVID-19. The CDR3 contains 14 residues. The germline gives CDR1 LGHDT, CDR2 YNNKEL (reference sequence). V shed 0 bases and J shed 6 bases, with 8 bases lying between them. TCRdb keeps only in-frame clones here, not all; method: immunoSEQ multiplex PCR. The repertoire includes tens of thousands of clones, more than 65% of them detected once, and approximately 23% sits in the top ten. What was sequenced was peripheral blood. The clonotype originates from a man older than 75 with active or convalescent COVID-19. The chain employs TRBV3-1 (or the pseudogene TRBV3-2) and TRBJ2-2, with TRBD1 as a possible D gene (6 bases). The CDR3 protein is CASSQDRTAGELFF. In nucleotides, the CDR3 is TGTGCCAGCAGCCAAGATCGGACAGCCGGGGAGCTGTTTTTT.